The 24 T cell receptor beta chains given below trace back to one sample, sequenced in a study of long-term antiretroviral therapy in people with HIV (dated 2022 in TCRdb). The immunoSEQ hsTCRB v3.0 assay was used at survey level resolution for TRB variable region sequencing. Sourced from immuneACCESS, this table was stored by TCRdb with only in-frame sequences that have V and J called. A share of the clones is absent; for the studies checked, an unresolved V gene accounts for under half, and the remainder has no known explanation. The sample contains 16,000 or so clones, 85% of them found a single time. The leading ten clones occupy around 5.2% of the sample. The specimen comprised unsorted PBMCs, sampled 0.5 years after starting antiretroviral therapy. The receptors were sampled from a woman aged 40 to 50 with HIV.

This clone showed up just once. J is TRBJ2-2 and V is TRBV6-6; D remains ambiguous. The CDR3 runs to 15 residues. V lost 0 bases and J lost 7, with 12 bases in between. The germline V gene encodes CDR1 MNHNY and CDR2 SVGAGI (reference sequence). The CDR3 here is CASSYSSKVGGELFF. DNA of the CDR3: TGTGCCAGCAGTTACTCGAGTAAAGTTGGCGGGGAGCTGTTTTTT.

The V call is TRBV28, the J call TRBJ2-7, with 8 bases aligning to TRBD2. The V gene's germline CDR1 is MDHEN and CDR2 SYDVKM. J was trimmed by 9 bases and V by 2 bases; bases with no gene match: 9. This CDR3 region has 14 residues. CDR3 protein: CASSLLAGEEGQYF. As DNA, the CDR3 is TGTGCCAGCAGTTTACTAGCGGGTGAGGAGGGGCAGTACTTC.

The chain couples TRBV6-1 to TRBJ1-2, with 9 bases identical to TRBD1. V lost 5 bases and J lost 2; bases outside the gene matches: 6. In germline, CDR1 is MNHNS, CDR2 SASEGT. The CDR3 has 15 amino acids. The CDR3 nucleotides read TGTGCCAGCAGTCCCGTGGGACAGGGAAACTATGGCTACACCTTC. Translation gives CASSPVGQGNYGYTF.

The rearrangement links TRBV12-5 to TRBJ2-7, with D hard to call. This CDR3 is 13 amino acids long. V lost 0 bases and J 7 bases, leaving 10 bases between the germline ends. Germline V gene data show CDR1 as LGHNT and CDR2 as FRNRAP. The CDR3 region has the DNA TGTGCTAGTGGTTTGGTAGGGCTCCGTGAGCAGTACTTC. Protein sequence: CASGLVGLREQYF.

This rearrangement joins TRBV6-1 to TRBJ1-1; a possible D gene is TRBD1 (6 bases). CDR3 length: 12 amino acids. Trimming took 8 bases from V and 4 from J, leaving 11 bases between them. Germline CDR1 reads MNHNS; CDR2 reads SASEGT. CDR3 nucleotides: TGTGCCAGCCCACAGGGTGGCACTGAAGCTTTCTTT. Protein product: CASPQGGTEAFF.

This clone was counted only a few times. This chain joins TRBV6-5 and TRBJ2-3; the D gene is possibly TRBD1 (6 bases). The CDR3 loop spans 13 amino acids. Germline CDR1 reads MNHEY; CDR2 reads SVGAGI. The ends were cut back, 6 bases at V and 4 bases at J, with 11 bases in the middle. The CDR3 bases are TGTGCCAGCAGATCCCCAGGGGCAGATACGCAGTATTTT. This gives the protein CASRSPGADTQYF.

The chain links TRBV7-9 to TRBJ1-2, with D perhaps matching TRBD1 (5 bases). The CDR3 sequence is 13 residues long. Trimming removed 5 bases from V and 3 bases from J, with 10 bases in between. Germline V gene sequence: CDR1 SEHNR, CDR2 FQNEAQ (reference sequence). CDR3 bases: TGTGCCAGCAGCCCAGGAGGGGACTATGGCTACACCTTC. Its translation is CASSPGGDYGYTF.

The V and J genes are TRBV5-6 and TRBJ2-1; 7 bases match TRBD2. CDR1 is SGHDT, CDR2 YYEEEE, per germline. The trim removed 0 bases at V and 5 bases at J, leaving 8 bases unmatched. CDR3 size: 16 residues. CDR3 protein: CASSLVGGSSDNEQFF. CDR3 DNA: TGTGCCAGCAGCTTGGTGGGCGGGAGCTCTGACAATGAGCAGTTCTTC.

V gene TRBV6-5 combines with J gene TRBJ2-7, with 8 bases lining up with TRBD1. This CDR3 comprises 15 residues. V gave up 4 bases and J gave up 2 bases; unmatched junction bases: 7. The germline CDR1 and CDR2 sequences are MNHEY and SVGAGI. CDR3 protein: CASSSPDRGTYEQYF. The CDR3 DNA sequence: TGTGCCAGCAGTTCCCCCGACAGGGGTACCTACGAGCAGTACTTC.

V and J are TRBV7-9 and TRBJ2-2, with D uncertain. The CDR3 spans 14 residues. Trimming took off 4 bases at V and 5 bases at J, with 11 bases between the two ends. Germline V gene data show CDR1 as SEHNR and CDR2 as FQNEAQ (reference sequence). The CDR3 region has the DNA TGTGCCAGCAGCTCGGACCTAACTACCGGGGAGCTGTTTTTT. Its protein is CASSSDLTTGELFF. Looking up the rest from reference TRBV7-9 and TRBJ2-2 gives the full variable domain: DTGVSQNPRHKITKRGQNVTFRCDPISEHNRLYWYRQTLGQGPEFLTYFQNEAQLEKSRLLSDRFSAERPKGSFSTLEIQRTEQGDSAMYLCASSSDLTTGELFFGEGSRLTVL.

V usage is TRBV7-2 and J usage is TRBJ1-1, with D possibly TRBD1 on 6 matching bases. The V gene's germline CDR1 is SGHTA and CDR2 FQGNSA. The length of the CDR3 is 16 residues. V was pared by 3 bases and J by 1 base, with 15 bases between. CDR3 loop: CASSFETGEPNTEAFF. CDR3 DNA: TGTGCCAGCAGCTTCGAGACAGGAGAACCGAACACTGAAGCTTTCTTT.

This chain connects TRBV27 to TRBJ2-7; no clear D gene. The CDR3 spans 14 residues. V was pared by 0 bases and J by 3 bases, with 9 bases between. From germline, CDR1 is MNHEY and CDR2 SMNVEV (reference sequence). The CDR3 reads CASSLSLINYEQYF. Written as DNA, the CDR3 is TGTGCCAGCAGTTTATCGCTGATTAACTACGAGCAGTACTTC.

V gene TRBV27 combines with J gene TRBJ2-3; 11 nucleotides agree with TRBD2. Germline CDR1 and CDR2: MNHEY and SMNVEV (reference sequence). V lost 3 bases, J lost 4 bases, and 3 bases stayed unmatched. This CDR3 has 15 residues. This chain's CDR3 is CASSLQLAGADTQYF. In DNA, the CDR3 is TGTGCCAGCAGTTTGCAACTAGCGGGAGCAGATACGCAGTATTTT.

This clone was seen only once. The chain recombines TRBV28 with TRBJ2-1; 10 bases agree with TRBD2. Germline assignment: CDR1 MDHEN and CDR2 SYDVKM. CDR3 length equals 18 residues. The trim removed 5 bases at V and 2 bases at J, leaving 12 bases unmatched. This chain's CDR3 is CASSQRAATSGAYNEQFF. DNA for the CDR3: TGTGCCAGCAGTCAACGGGCCGCAACTAGCGGGGCCTACAATGAGCAGTTCTTC.

This chain joins TRBV28 and TRBJ2-7; no clear D gene. Trimming cost V 8 bases and J 7 bases, with 12 bases left between them. CDR1 MDHEN and CDR2 SYDVKM come from the germline V gene. CDR3 size: 11 residues. CDR3 nucleotides: TGTGCCAGCCGAGCTTTAAGTGAGCAGTACTTC. It codes for CASRALSEQYF.

This chain joins TRBV9 and TRBJ2-1, with D hard to call. This CDR3 is 14 amino acids long. Trimming pared 0 bases from V and 3 bases from J, leaving 7 bases between. Per germline, CDR1 SGDLS and CDR2 YYNGEE. The CDR3 nucleotides read TGTGCCAGCAGCGTAGGTGAGGTCTACAATGAGCAGTTCTTC. It translates to CASSVGEVYNEQFF.

This clone was recorded once. This rearrangement joins TRBV2 to TRBJ1-1, with D hard to call. The V end was cut by 10 bases, the J end by 0 bases, with 12 bases between. This CDR3 spans 13 amino acids. CDR1 and CDR2 from the germline V gene are SNHLY and FYNNEI. As DNA, the CDR3 is TGTGCCAAACAGACGGATGTGAACACTGAAGCTTTCTTT. Translated: CAKQTDVNTEAFF.

The gene calls are TRBV7-2 and TRBJ2-3, with TRBD2 identical over 11 bases. The CDR3 consists of 16 residues. Trimming at V came to 2 bases and at J to 0 bases, leaving 1 base not matched to a gene. Germline V lookup: CDR1 SGHTA, CDR2 FQGNSA. The CDR3 protein is CASSLLAGGSTDTQYF. In DNA form, the CDR3 reads TGTGCCAGCAGCTTACTAGCGGGAGGTAGCACAGATACGCAGTATTTT.

V gene TRBV13 combines with J gene TRBJ2-7; D is uncertain. Trimming took off 1 base at V and 3 bases at J, with 4 bases between the two ends. The germline CDR1 and CDR2 sequences are PRHDT and FYEKMQ (reference sequence). CDR3 length equals 12 residues. The CDR3 bases are TGTGCCAGCAGCTTAGACAACTACGAGCAGTACTTC. It yields the protein CASSLDNYEQYF.

The chain has TRBV19 and TRBJ1-5; D is uncertain. The germline V gene has CDR1 LNHDA and CDR2 SQIVND (reference sequence). The CDR3 loop spans 16 amino acids. Deletions cut 0 bases from V and 3 bases from J, with 12 bases between. CDR3: CASSIEGGRVNQPQHF. CDR3 nucleotide sequence: TGTGCCAGTAGTATAGAAGGTGGCAGAGTCAATCAGCCCCAGCATTTT.

The chain joins TRBV19 to TRBJ2-2; unclear D gene. Germline CDR1 LNHDA, CDR2 SQIVND (reference sequence). Trimming shortened V by 3 bases and J by 5 bases, and 1 base separated the two germline ends. CDR3 length: 11 residues. The CDR3: CASSITGELFF. CDR3 sequence (DNA): TGTGCCAGTAGTATTACCGGGGAGCTGTTTTTT.

The chain uses TRBV6-1 and TRBJ1-2; D is undetermined. V lost 6 bases to trimming and J lost 3 bases, with 2 bases between them. The V gene's germline CDR1 is MNHNS and CDR2 SASEGT. The CDR3 length is 10 residues. CDR3 amino acids: CASRYYGYTF. The CDR3 DNA follows: TGTGCCAGCAGGTACTATGGCTACACCTTC.

The chain employs TRBV7-2 and TRBJ2-3, with a tentative D call TRBD2 (5 bases). V was pared by 2 bases and J by 4 bases, with 13 bases between. CDR3 length: 15 amino acids. Germline CDR1 reads SGHTA; CDR2 reads FQGNSA. As DNA, the CDR3 is TGTGCCAGCAGCTTAATGGGCGAGGGCGCAGATACGCAGTATTTT. It yields the protein CASSLMGEGADTQYF.

The chain combines TRBV27 with TRBJ2-7; either TRBD1 or TRBD2 may supply D (5 bases each). There are 15 residues in the CDR3. Germline CDR1 is MNHEY and CDR2 is SMNVEV (reference sequence). Deletions cut 4 bases from V and 3 bases from J, with 16 bases between. The DNA of the CDR3 is TGTGCCAGCAGTTGGGGACCAGCTCCGGACTACGAGCAGTACTTC. Translated: CASSWGPAPDYEQYF.